What follows is one T cell receptor beta chain and its context. What it recognizes is unknown. TCRdb re-derived calls from the 5' RACE reads in MiXCR, one entry per CDR3 protein. The sample gives a few hundred thousand distinct CDR3 sequences, 20% to 25% of which show up once; about an eighth is in the top ten. The data were taken from a study of CD8 T cells in ankylosing spondylitis. Whole-study results and caveats: Disease-associated clones were reportedly significantly overrepresented in matched ankylosing spondylitis synovial fluid. The disease-linked clones had a CD8+ phenotype and low blood frequencies.

V lost 2 bases and J 3 bases, leaving 8 bases between the germline ends. This CDR3 comprises 14 residues. The V gene's germline CDR1 is ENHRY and CDR2 SYGVKD. The sequenced sample was blood, either unsorted or a sorted T cell fraction (not recorded which). The sequence came from a male donor with ankylosing spondylitis or in good health (not recorded which). The V and J genes are TRBV10-3 and TRBJ2-1; D gene ambiguous. Written as DNA, the CDR3 is TGTGCCATCAGTGAGGGCAGGAACTACAATGAGCAGTTCTTC. It specifies CAISEGRNYNEQFF.